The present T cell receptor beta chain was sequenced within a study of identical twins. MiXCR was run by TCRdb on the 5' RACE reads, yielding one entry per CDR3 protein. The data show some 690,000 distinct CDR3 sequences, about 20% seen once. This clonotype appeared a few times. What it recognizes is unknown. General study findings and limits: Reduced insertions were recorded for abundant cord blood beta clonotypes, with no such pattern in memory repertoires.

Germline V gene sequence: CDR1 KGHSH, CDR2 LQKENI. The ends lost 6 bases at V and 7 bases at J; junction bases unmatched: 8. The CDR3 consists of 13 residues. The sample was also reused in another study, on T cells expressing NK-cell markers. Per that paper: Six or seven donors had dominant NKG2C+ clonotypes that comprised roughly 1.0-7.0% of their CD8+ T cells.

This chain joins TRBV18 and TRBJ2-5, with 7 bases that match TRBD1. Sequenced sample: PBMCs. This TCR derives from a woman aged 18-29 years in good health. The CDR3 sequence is CASSLDRVLTQYF. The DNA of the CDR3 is TGTGCCAGCTCTCTCGACAGGGTCTTGACCCAGTACTTC.